This T cell receptor beta chain was identified during a study of T-cell reconstitution after alpha-beta-depleted transplantation in children. TCRbeta library construction was performed incorporating unique molecular identifiers. Via MiXCR, TCRdb re-called the PCR reads, giving one row per CDR3 protein. The repertoire consists of about 460,000 distinct CDR3 sequences, with about an eighth occurring once and the leading ten covering over 5.5%. Germline assignment: CDR1 SGHVS and CDR2 FQNEAQ. The CDR3 covers 15 residues. J lost 3 bases, V lost 6 bases, and 10 bases had no gene match. This clonotype was sampled from a human donor who donated a stem cell graft to a child with combined immunodeficiency. The sequenced sample was PBMCs from the stem cell graft donor, obtained from the stem cell graft. The chain has TRBV7-8 and TRBJ2-7, with 8 bases lining up with TRBD1. The CDR3 reads CASREGQGPLYEQYF. CDR3 nucleotide sequence: TGTGCCAGCAGAGAAGGACAGGGCCCCCTCTACGAGCAGTACTTC.